The 26 T cell receptor beta chains below come from one sample, sequenced in a study of OX40 agonist ivuxolimab in advanced cancers. The assay was immunoSEQ multiplex PCR, and TCRdb's table has in-frame clones only and misses some. Here the sample spans 85,000 to 100,000 clones, about 87% being singletons. The sequencing used CD4+ or CD8+ T cells sorted from blood, collected in a trial of the OX40 agonist ivuxolimab. These receptors originate from an adult with an advanced solid tumor such as melanoma, head and neck, liver or kidney cancer.

V and J are TRBV30 and TRBJ1-2; D gene unclear. Germline assignment: CDR1 GTSNPN and CDR2 SVGIG (reference sequence). The CDR3 spans 12 residues. V was trimmed by 1 base and J by 8 bases, leaving 11 bases between them. CDR3 sequence (DNA): TGTGCCTGGAGTGGGGCAGGAGAAGGCTACACCTTC. Protein sequence: CAWSGAGEGYTF.

The rearrangement joins TRBV28 to TRBJ1-5; D is unclear. Trimming shortened V by 7 bases and J by 4 bases, and 23 bases separated the two germline ends. The CDR3 loop spans 17 amino acids. Per the germline V gene, CDR1 is MDHEN and CDR2 is SYDVKM. The CDR3 nucleotides read TGTGCCAGCATATCAACTGGGTATAAGGGAGGTAATCAGCCCCAGCATTTT. Its translation: CASISTGYKGGNQPQHF. Supplemented by reference TRBV28 and TRBJ1-5, the full variable domain reads DVKVTQSSRYLVKRTGEKVFLECVQDMDHENMFWYRQDPGLGLRLIYFSYDVKMKEKGDIPEGYSVSREKKERFSLILESASTNQTSMYLCASISTGYKGGNQPQHFGDGTRLSIL.

The V call is TRBV7-8, the J call TRBJ1-2, with 7 positions matching TRBD1. Germline CDR1 SGHVS, CDR2 FQNEAQ. The V gene end was trimmed by 4 bases and the J gene end by 3 bases; junction bases not matched to a gene: 8. The CDR3 spans 15 residues. The CDR3 loop is CASSSGTGTDYGYTF. The CDR3 bases are TGTGCCAGCAGCTCCGGGACCGGGACAGACTATGGCTACACCTTC.

The chain is built from TRBV19 and TRBJ2-7, with TRBD1 as a possible D gene (6 bases). Germline assignment: CDR1 LNHDA and CDR2 SQIVND (reference sequence). V was trimmed by 1 base and J by 5 bases, leaving 15 bases between them. The CDR3 contains 15 residues. The CDR3 region has the DNA TGTGCCAGTAGTATAGGGGGGACACCCTCGGACGAGCAGTACTTC. Translating gives CASSIGGTPSDEQYF.

The chain is built from TRBV2 and TRBJ2-1, with D perhaps assigned TRBD1 or TRBD2 (6 bases each). The ends were cut back, 7 bases at V and 8 bases at J, with 15 bases in the middle. CDR1 is SNHLY and CDR2 is FYNNEI in the germline V gene. The CDR3 covers 13 residues. Written as DNA, the CDR3 is TGTGCCAGCAAGTGGGGGGCGTCGGATGAGCAGTTCTTC. This codes for CASKWGASDEQFF.

The V and J genes are TRBV30 and TRBJ1-6, with D possibly TRBD1 on 6 matching bases. V was clipped by 2 bases and J by 9 bases, with 14 bases between them. Per germline, CDR1 GTSNPN and CDR2 SVGIG (reference sequence). The CDR3 length is 14 residues. Written as DNA, the CDR3 is TGTGCCTGGAGTATAGGGGGGCAGGCTTCACCCCTCCACTTT. This codes for CAWSIGGQASPLHF.

This chain joins TRBV5-4 and TRBJ2-5, with D uncertain. The ends were cut back, 2 bases at V and 4 bases at J, with 3 bases in the middle. The CDR3 runs 11 residues. CDR1 is SGHNT and CDR2 is YYREEE in the germline V gene (reference sequence). The chain's CDR3 is CASSFRETQYF. The CDR3 nucleotides are TGTGCCAGCAGCTTTAGAGAGACCCAGTACTTC. Using reference TRBV5-4 and TRBJ2-5 for the parts outside the CDR3, the full variable domain is ETGVTQSPTHLIKTRGQQVTLRCSSQSGHNTVSWYQQALGQGPQFIFQYYREEENGRGNFPPRFSGLQFPNYSSELNVNALELDDSALYLCASSFRETQYFGPGTRLLVL.

The chain employs TRBV7-9 and TRBJ2-7; maybe TRBD2 (5 bases). The ends were cut back, 5 bases at V and 1 base at J, with 15 bases in the middle. Germline V gene sequence: CDR1 SEHNR, CDR2 FQNEAQ (reference sequence). The length of the CDR3 is 15 residues. The CDR3 DNA reads as TGTGCCAGCAGCCTGGGCGAGCAGCGGTCCTACGAGCAGTACTTC. This encodes CASSLGEQRSYEQYF.

The rearrangement joins TRBV6-5 to TRBJ2-7; D is possibly TRBD1 or TRBD2 (6 bases each). Germline V CDR1 and CDR2: MNHEY, SVGAGI. The CDR3 is made up of 15 amino acids. The V and J ends lost 6 bases and 5 bases respectively, with 20 bases between them. This chain's CDR3 is CASRSPGANLHEQYF. The DNA of the CDR3 is TGTGCCAGCAGATCTCCGGGGGCGAATCTCCACGAGCAGTACTTC.

The CDR3 DNA sequence: TGTGCCAGCAGCCAGGGTCAAAAGACAGATACGCAGTATTTT. It is translated as CASSQGQKTDTQYF. V and J are TRBV11-2 and TRBJ2-3; D possibly corresponds to TRBD1 (5 bases). The CDR3 has 14 residues. V gave up 5 bases and J gave up 3 bases, with 12 bases separating them. Germline-derived CDR1 and CDR2 are SGHAT and FQNNGV.

The J gene is TRBJ1-4, the V gene TRBV7-7; no clear D. Germline CDR1 is SSHAT and CDR2 is FNYEAQ (reference sequence). V was trimmed by 6 bases and J by 5 bases, leaving 7 bases between them. The CDR3 contains 12 residues. CDR3 sequence (DNA): TGTGCCAGCAGGCCCACAAATGAAAAACTGTTTTTT. Its translation is CASRPTNEKLFF.

The chain has TRBV11-2 and TRBJ2-7; D may correspond to TRBD1 or TRBD2 (5 bases each). Trimming took off 6 bases at V and 2 bases at J, with 14 bases between the two ends. This CDR3 is 14 amino acids long. Per germline, CDR1 SGHAT and CDR2 FQNNGV. This CDR3 is CASSLDRGPYEQYF. The CDR3 DNA is TGTGCCAGCAGTCTCGATCGGGGACCCTACGAGCAGTACTTC.

The chain recombines TRBV7-2 with TRBJ1-3; 8 bases are shared with TRBD1. Trimming removed 2 bases from V and 9 bases from J; junction bases left unmatched: 3. Germline CDR1 SGHTA, CDR2 FQGNSA. This CDR3 region has 13 residues. The CDR3 DNA is TGTGCCAGCAGCTTATATGGACAGGGCACCATATATTTT. Encoded protein: CASSLYGQGTIYF.

The rearrangement links TRBV7-9 to TRBJ2-3; TRBD2 matches at 9 bases. Losses at the gene ends were 6 bases for V and 7 bases for J; bases not matched to a gene: 14. Germline loops: CDR1 SEHNR, CDR2 FQNEAQ (reference sequence). The CDR3 loop spans 16 amino acids. CDR3 sequence: CASRKPSGEGANTQYF. The CDR3, as DNA: TGTGCCAGCAGGAAACCTAGCGGGGAAGGGGCAAATACGCAGTATTTT.

The CDR3 sequence: CASSLGLARNEQFF. CDR3 DNA sequence: TGTGCCAGCAGCCTGGGACTAGCGCGGAATGAGCAGTTCTTC. The chain employs TRBV7-2 and TRBJ2-1; TRBD2 aligns across 10 bases. This CDR3 spans 14 amino acids. The germline CDR1 and CDR2 sequences are SGHTA and FQGNSA. Germline trimming cut 5 bases from V and 7 bases from J; bases unmatched to any gene: 5.

V is TRBV6-4 and J is TRBJ2-3; D is ambiguous. The CDR3 totals 14 residues. Germline CDR1 reads MRHNA; CDR2 reads SNTAGT. V gave up 4 bases and J gave up 0 bases, with 8 bases separating them. The CDR3 coding sequence is TGTGCCAGCAGTGCGTCCCCGAGCACAGATACGCAGTATTTT. Its protein is CASSASPSTDTQYF.

This chain uses TRBV10-3 with TRBJ1-2, with TRBD1 identical over 7 bases. In germline, CDR1 is ENHRY, CDR2 SYGVKD. V dropped 6 bases and J dropped 6; count of bases not matched to a gene: 7. The CDR3 totals 13 residues. The CDR3 protein is CAIRTGTEDGYTF. CDR3 DNA sequence: TGTGCCATCAGGACCGGGACAGAGGATGGCTACACCTTC.

The gene calls are TRBV9 and TRBJ1-2; D may be TRBD1 (5 bases). Germline CDR1 and CDR2: SGDLS and YYNGEE. V shed 1 base and J shed 8 bases, with 9 bases lying between them. The CDR3 has 12 amino acids. The CDR3 is CASSVWGDGYTF. In DNA, the CDR3 is TGTGCCAGCAGCGTATGGGGGGACGGCTACACCTTC.

This sequence joins TRBV19 and TRBJ2-3, with 7 bases aligning to TRBD2. CDR1 is LNHDA, CDR2 SQIVND, per germline (reference sequence). Trimming at V came to 1 base and at J to 0 bases, leaving 7 bases not matched to a gene. The CDR3 runs to 17 residues. CDR3 bases: TGTGCCAGTAGTATAGGGGGGAGCGGGACTAGCACAGATACGCAGTATTTT. Its protein product is CASSIGGSGTSTDTQYF. The variable domain in full, completed from reference TRBV19 and TRBJ2-3, reads DGGITQSPKYLFRKEGQNVTLSCEQNLNHDAMYWYRQDPGQGLRLIYYSQIVNDFQKGDIAEGYSVSREKKESFPLTVTSAQKNPTAFYLCASSIGGSGTSTDTQYFGPGTRLTVL.

The V call is TRBV6-5, the J call TRBJ1-1; D gene uncertain. This CDR3 spans 11 amino acids. V was trimmed by 6 bases and J by 9 bases, leaving 11 bases between them. CDR1 and CDR2 from the germline V gene are MNHEY and SVGAGI. The CDR3, as DNA: TGTGCCAGCAGGCTCAATTTACAAGCTTTCTTT. This translates into CASRLNLQAFF.

CDR3 bases: TGTGCCAGCAGCGCCGGGACAGACACCGGGGAGCTGTTTTTT. This translates into CASSAGTDTGELFF. The V and J genes are TRBV5-6 and TRBJ2-2; TRBD1 aligns across 7 bases. The CDR3 length is 14 residues. With V trimmed by 4 bases and J by 3 bases, 3 bases remained unmatched. Looked up from germline, CDR1 is SGHDT and CDR2 is YYEEEE.

The chain carries TRBV5-1 and TRBJ1-4; maybe TRBD1 (6 bases). The CDR3 sequence is 14 residues long. The V end was cut by 0 bases, the J end by 6 bases, with 9 bases between. Germline V gene sequence: CDR1 SGHRS, CDR2 YFSETQ. The CDR3 coding sequence is TGCGCCAGCAGCTTGGGAGGGGGAGATGAAAAACTGTTTTTT. Residues: CASSLGGGDEKLFF.

The gene calls are TRBV19 and TRBJ1-5; D may be TRBD1 (6 bases). The V gene's germline CDR1 is LNHDA and CDR2 SQIVND (reference sequence). V was clipped by 7 bases and J by 2 bases, with 15 bases between them. This CDR3 has 15 amino acids. The CDR3 sequence: CASTGRTDGNQPQHF. The CDR3 DNA is TGTGCCAGTACCGGAAGGACAGATGGCAATCAGCCCCAGCATTTT.

This clone was counted between two and nine times. This chain links TRBV19 with TRBJ1-2; weak D call: TRBD1 (6 bases). Trimming took 3 bases from V and 4 from J, leaving 12 bases between them. CDR1 LNHDA and CDR2 SQIVND come from the germline V gene (reference sequence). This CDR3 has 14 amino acids. CDR3 in amino acids: CASSMTGLTYGYTF. The DNA for the CDR3 is TGTGCCAGTAGTATGACAGGACTGACCTATGGCTACACCTTC. Combining the CDR3 with reference TRBV19 and TRBJ1-2 gives the whole variable domain DGGITQSPKYLFRKEGQNVTLSCEQNLNHDAMYWYRQDPGQGLRLIYYSQIVNDFQKGDIAEGYSVSREKKESFPLTVTSAQKNPTAFYLCASSMTGLTYGYTFGSGTRLTVV.

This clone has only a few counts. This chain connects TRBV7-2 to TRBJ2-7, with D possibly TRBD2 on 6 matching bases. V gave up 5 bases and J gave up 7 bases, with 18 bases separating them. CDR1 and CDR2 from the germline V gene are SGHTA and FQGNSA. The CDR3 consists of 14 residues. The CDR3 here is CASSLGLGIREQYF. CDR3 nucleotides: TGTGCCAGCAGCCTGGGACTGGGAATTAGAGAGCAGTACTTC.

This clone was observed a handful of times. This chain joins TRBV7-8 and TRBJ2-1; TRBD2 agrees at 11 bases. V was clipped by 5 bases and J by 7 bases; unmatched bases: 10. The CDR3 contains 16 residues. Germline values: CDR1 SGHVS, CDR2 FQNEAQ. The CDR3 loop reads CASSPNSGGGVNEQFF. CDR3 DNA sequence: TGTGCCAGCAGCCCCAATAGCGGGGGGGGAGTAAATGAGCAGTTCTTC. Filled out from reference TRBV7-8 and TRBJ2-1, the complete variable domain reads GAGVSQSPRYKVAKRGQDVALRCDPISGHVSLFWYQQALGQGPEFLTYFQNEAQLDKSGLPSDRFFAERPEGSVSTLKIQRTQQEDSAVYLCASSPNSGGGVNEQFFGPGTRLTVL.